The clone carrying this T cell receptor (beta chain) was counted at least ten times. Losses at the gene ends were 5 bases for V and 7 bases for J; bases not matched to a gene: 16. This CDR3 is 17 amino acids long. TCRbeta library preparation incorporated unique molecular identifiers. Using its own MiXCR run on the PCR reads, TCRdb lists one record per CDR3 protein. The sample includes about 190,000 distinct CDR3 sequences, around 7% of them seen just once. The data stem from a study of T-cell reconstitution after alpha-beta-depleted transplantation in children. This rearrangement joins TRBV12-3 or TRBV12-4 to TRBJ2-1; 8 nucleotides agree with TRBD2. Sample: PBMCs from the stem cell graft donor, taken from the stem cell graft. The clonotype originates from a human donor who donated a stem cell graft to a child with Wiskott-Aldrich syndrome. CDR3 coding DNA: TGTGCCAGCAGTCCGAATGTTCCGGGACTAGTGTTAAATGAGCAGTTCTTC. Translation: CASSPNVPGLVLNEQFF.